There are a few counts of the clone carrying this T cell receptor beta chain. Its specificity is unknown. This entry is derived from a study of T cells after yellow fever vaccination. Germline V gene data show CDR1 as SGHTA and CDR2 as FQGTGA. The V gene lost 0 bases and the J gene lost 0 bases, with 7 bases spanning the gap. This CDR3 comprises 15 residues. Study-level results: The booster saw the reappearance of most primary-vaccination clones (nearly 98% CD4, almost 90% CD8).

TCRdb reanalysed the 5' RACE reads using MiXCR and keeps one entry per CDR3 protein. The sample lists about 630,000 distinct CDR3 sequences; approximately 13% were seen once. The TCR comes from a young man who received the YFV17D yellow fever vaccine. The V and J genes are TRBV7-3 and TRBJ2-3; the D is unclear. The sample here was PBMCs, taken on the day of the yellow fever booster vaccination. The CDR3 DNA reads TGTGCCAGCAGCTTAACGCGTACCAGCACAGATACGCAGTATTTT. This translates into CASSLTRTSTDTQYF.